This TCR beta chain stems from a study of blood T cells in healthy people across ages. Regarding the study as a whole: Greater diversity and more naive CD4+ cells were seen in long-lived donors than in aged donors. Any conclusive comparison of naive versus antigen-experienced cells was prevented by using unsorted PBMCs.

Using a J-beta primer mix together with a sample-barcoded 5' primer, a second PCR was run for roughly 7 to 11 cycles. TCRdb reprocessed the 5' RACE reads with MiXCR, giving one entry per CDR3 protein. The repertoire holds 800,000 to 950,000 distinct CDR3 sequences, with under 35% as singletons. The sample holds a few counts of this clonotype. Its matching antigen is unknown. CDR1 ENHRY and CDR2 SYGVKD come from the germline V gene. After removal of 6 bases from V and 0 bases from J, the junction contained 6 bases not matched to a gene. The CDR3 runs 17 residues. This same sample was also part of a study on T cells of mothers and their children. That work contributes: Per child, 2.5 million to 3.5 million TCR beta CDR3 reads were obtained, against over 10 million per mother. Overlap ran slightly, non-significantly higher for related than unrelated mother-child pairs.

The source is a woman aged 40 to 55 in good health. The sample comprised blood. This sequence joins TRBV10-3 and TRBJ2-1; 12 bases fit TRBD2. The CDR3 nucleotides read TGTGCCATCAGGGGTACTAGCGGGGGGCCCTCCTACAATGAGCAGTTCTTC. Its protein product is CAIRGTSGGPSYNEQFF.